Presented here are 28 T cell receptor beta chains from one specimen sequenced in a study of cytomegalovirus exposure and HLA in healthy donors. PCR primers comprised 60 Vbeta and 13 Jbeta primers. The repertoire was sequenced with immunoSEQ multiplex PCR; TCRdb's copy has only in-frame clones and lacks some. The sample lists about 47,000 clones, approximately 65% occurring once. The specimen sequenced was PBMCs. The receptors were sampled from a man in his thirties or forties in good health and CMV-seronegative.

The V call is TRBV4-1, the J call TRBJ2-7; 7 nucleotides agree with TRBD1. CDR1 is MGHRA and CDR2 is YSYEKL in the germline V gene. Germline trimming cut 1 base from V and 4 bases from J; bases unmatched to any gene: 10. The CDR3 loop spans 16 amino acids. The CDR3 DNA is TGCGCCAGCAGCCAAGTGATGAGACAGGGTCGTTACGAGCAGTACTTC. Translated, it gives CASSQVMRQGRYEQYF.

The chain uses TRBV7-9 and TRBJ2-5; 9 bases line up with TRBD1. The germline gives CDR1 SEHNR, CDR2 FQNEAQ (reference sequence). The length of the CDR3 is 13 residues. Trimming removed 5 bases from V and 5 bases from J; junction bases left unmatched: 3. DNA for the CDR3: TGTGCCAGCAGCCAGACAGGGGGTGAGACCCAGTACTTC. Translating gives CASSQTGGETQYF. Together with reference TRBV7-9 and TRBJ2-5, the CDR3 gives the full variable domain: DTGVSQNPRHKITKRGQNVTFRCDPISEHNRLYWYRQTLGQGPEFLTYFQNEAQLEKSRLLSDRFSAERPKGSFSTLEIQRTEQGDSAMYLCASSQTGGETQYFGPGTRLLVL.

This clone was seen more than once but under ten times. The chain carries TRBV5-1 and TRBJ1-1, with TRBD1 as a possible D gene (5 bases). The CDR3 is 14 residues long. The V and J ends lost 1 base and 1 base respectively, with 8 bases between them. Germline V gives CDR1 SGHRS, CDR2 YFSETQ. The CDR3: CASSLRQGNTEAFF. CDR3 in DNA: TGCGCCAGCAGCTTGCGGCAGGGGAACACTGAAGCTTTCTTT.

This clone has only a few counts. The CDR3 spells CASSERAAREYEQYF. The CDR3 nucleotides are TGTGCCAGCAGTGAAAGGGCGGCGCGGGAGTACGAGCAGTACTTC. The chain links TRBV6-1 to TRBJ2-7; TRBD2 aligns across 7 bases. V was clipped by 2 bases and J by 4 bases; unmatched bases: 8. CDR1 is MNHNS and CDR2 is SASEGT in the germline V gene. The CDR3 has 15 residues.

This clone occurred a few times. The chain carries TRBV21-1 and TRBJ2-7; the table assigns TRBD1, which was not confirmed against the DNA. TRBV21-1 is flagged as a pseudogene. The CDR3 runs to 15 residues. The CDR3 nucleotides are TGTGCCAGCAGCAAAACTCGCAGGGATCCCTACGAGCAGTACTTC. Its protein product is CASSKTRRDPYEQYF.

The chain is built from TRBV12-5 and TRBJ2-7; D may be TRBD2 (7 bases). Trimming removed 6 bases from V and 2 bases from J, with 14 bases in between. CDR1 LGHNT and CDR2 FRNRAP come from the germline V gene. The CDR3 spans 14 residues. CDR3 in amino acids: CASGQRDTTYEQYF. In DNA form, the CDR3 reads TGTGCTAGTGGGCAGCGGGACACCACCTACGAGCAGTACTTC. Using reference TRBV12-5 and TRBJ2-7 for the parts outside the CDR3, the full variable domain is DARVTQTPRHKVTEMGQEVTMRCQPILGHNTVFWYRQTMMQGLELLAYFRNRAPLDDSGMPKDRFSAEMPDATLATLKIQPSEPRDSAVYFCASGQRDTTYEQYFGPGTRLTVT.

This clone was counted between two and nine times. The chain couples TRBV2 to TRBJ2-2; D gene uncertain. CDR1 SNHLY and CDR2 FYNNEI come from the germline V gene. V gave up 5 bases and J gave up 6 bases, with 10 bases separating them. CDR3 length equals 13 residues. The CDR3 sequence: CASSQALPGELFF. The CDR3 region has the DNA TGTGCCAGCAGTCAGGCCCTTCCCGGGGAGCTGTTTTTT.

This chain connects TRBV19 to TRBJ1-2; no clear D gene. Trimming left V 7 bases short and J 3 bases short, with 6 bases between. CDR3 length: 11 amino acids. Germline V gene lookup returns CDR1 LNHDA and CDR2 SQIVND (reference sequence). CDR3 loop: CASNYHYGYTF. In DNA, the CDR3 is TGTGCCAGTAACTACCACTATGGCTACACCTTC.

The J gene is TRBJ2-5, the V gene TRBV5-5, with TRBD2 matching 9 bases. Matching the DNA end better, TRBJ2-7 makes the J call doubtful. The V gene's germline CDR1 is SGHKS and CDR2 YYEKEE (reference sequence). The CDR3 has 17 amino acids. The CDR3 nucleotides are TGTGCCAGCAGCTTGGCCCCTCTAGCGGGACCCTCCTACGAGCAGTACTTC. Encoded protein: CASSLAPLAGPSYEQYF.

J is TRBJ2-3 and V is TRBV7-8; TRBD2 matches 11 bases. This CDR3 region has 13 residues. Looked up from germline, CDR1 is SGHVS and CDR2 is FQNEAQ. With V trimmed by 9 bases and J by 6 bases, 5 bases remained unmatched. The CDR3 sequence: CASKGTSGDTQYF. CDR3 in DNA: TGTGCCAGTAAAGGGACTAGCGGCGATACGCAGTATTTT.

This clone came up once. V and J are TRBV30 and TRBJ2-7, with 9 bases that match TRBD2. Germline CDR1 and CDR2: GTSNPN and SVGIG (reference sequence). This CDR3 has 15 amino acids. The V segment lost 3 bases and the J segment 7 bases; nucleotides outside the gene matches: 13. Here the CDR3 reads CAWRLAGVGFEEQYF. CDR3 DNA: TGTGCCTGGAGGTTAGCGGGAGTCGGGTTTGAAGAGCAGTACTTC. Based on the CDR3 plus reference TRBV30 and TRBJ2-7, the full variable domain is SQTIHQWPATLVQPVGSPLSLECTVEGTSNPNLYWYRQAAGRGLQLLFYSVGIGQISSEVPQNLSASRPQDRQFILSSKKLLLSDSGFYLCAWRLAGVGFEEQYFGPGTRLTVT.

The chain has TRBV5-4 and TRBJ2-3; a possible D gene is TRBD1 (7 bases). The V gene lost 3 bases and the J gene lost 3 bases, with 11 bases spanning the gap. The germline V gene has CDR1 SGHNT and CDR2 YYREEE (reference sequence). The CDR3 runs 14 residues. The CDR3 bases are TGTGCCAGCAGCTCATCAGGGGGGACAGATACGCAGTATTTT. It yields the protein CASSSSGGTDTQYF.

The J gene is TRBJ1-2, the V gene TRBV19; 10 positions match TRBD1. Germline V gives CDR1 LNHDA, CDR2 SQIVND (reference sequence). The J segment lost 6 bases and the V segment lost 4 bases, leaving 8 bases of the junction unmatched. The CDR3 contains 15 residues. CDR3 residues: CASSTRTGGTHGYTF. The CDR3 DNA sequence: TGTGCCAGTAGTACCAGGACAGGGGGAACCCATGGCTACACCTTC.

V and J are TRBV29-1 and TRBJ1-1, with D perhaps TRBD1 (6 bases). The CDR3 has 14 residues. CDR1 is SQVTM and CDR2 is ANQGSEA in the germline V gene. V was pared by 4 bases and J by 4 bases, with 16 bases between. CDR3 region: CSVVGPTGITEAFF. Here the CDR3 DNA reads TGCAGCGTTGTCGGGCCCACAGGGATCACTGAAGCTTTCTTT. The full variable domain, with the rest looked up from reference TRBV29-1 and TRBJ1-1, is SAVISQKPSRDICQRGTSLTIQCQVDSQVTMMFWYRQQPGQSLTLIATANQGSEATYESGFVIDKFPISRPNLTFSTLTVSNMSPEDSSIYLCSVVGPTGITEAFFGQGTRLTVV.

V gene TRBV7-9 combines with J gene TRBJ2-3, with 8 bases that match TRBD1. Germline V gene sequence: CDR1 SEHNR, CDR2 FQNEAQ (reference sequence). The CDR3 spans 15 residues. V shed 5 bases and J 10 bases; nucleotides not matched to a gene: 14. CDR3 DNA sequence: TGTGCCAGCAGCCGGGACAGGTTGGGACCTTCGGCGCAGTATTTT. Translation gives CASSRDRLGPSAQYF.

This sequence joins TRBV18 and TRBJ2-1, with D tentatively TRBD2 (5 bases). V was trimmed by 3 bases and J by 4 bases, leaving 13 bases between them. The CDR3 is made up of 15 amino acids. Germline values: CDR1 KGHSH, CDR2 LQKENI. CDR3 coding DNA: TGTGCCAGCTCACCGACTACCGCAAATTACAATGAGCAGTTCTTC. As protein: CASSPTTANYNEQFF.

This clone came up a few times. This sequence joins TRBV19 and TRBJ1-2, with D possibly TRBD1 on 5 matching bases. Trimming pared 6 bases from V and 4 bases from J, leaving 15 bases between. CDR3 length: 14 amino acids. The germline V gene encodes CDR1 LNHDA and CDR2 SQIVND (reference sequence). DNA of the CDR3: TGTGCCAGTAGACTTCATGACAGTAGCTATGGCTACACCTTC. Residues: CASRLHDSSYGYTF. The entire variable domain, with the rest obtained from reference TRBV19 and TRBJ1-2, is as follows: DGGITQSPKYLFRKEGQNVTLSCEQNLNHDAMYWYRQDPGQGLRLIYYSQIVNDFQKGDIAEGYSVSREKKESFPLTVTSAQKNPTAFYLCASRLHDSSYGYTFGSGTRLTVV.

The chain has TRBV5-1 and TRBJ2-3, with D possibly being TRBD2 (6 bases). The germline V gene encodes CDR1 SGHRS and CDR2 YFSETQ. The CDR3 sequence is 16 residues long. V dropped 0 bases and J dropped 4 bases, with 15 bases sitting between them. CDR3 sequence: CASSLAAGSPPDTQYF. The CDR3 nucleotides read TGCGCCAGCAGCTTGGCGGCGGGATCCCCCCCAGATACGCAGTATTTT.

Details on this clone: No conserved phenylalanine or tryptophan ends this CDR3, so it is likely a read error. Here the CDR3 reads CASSGVRGFRTEAFV. CDR3 nucleotides: TGTGCCAGCAGTGGAGTCAGGGGGTTTCGCACTGAAGCTTTCGTT. The chain is built from TRBV6-5 and TRBJ1-1, with TRBD1 matching 7 bases. The junction had 10 bases not matched to a gene; V was cut back by 5 bases and J by 4 bases. The CDR3 has 15 residues. Germline lookup yields CDR1 MNHEY and CDR2 SVGAGI.

This chain links TRBV5-1 with TRBJ2-1, with 8 bases fitting TRBD2. The CDR3 contains 15 residues. Unmatched junction bases numbered 5, after V lost 2 bases and J lost 4 bases. Germline values: CDR1 SGHRS, CDR2 YFSETQ. The CDR3 here is CASSLTSGTYNEQFF. The CDR3 DNA reads TGCGCCAGCAGCTTAACTAGCGGAACATACAATGAGCAGTTCTTC.

The rearrangement links TRBV28 to TRBJ2-1, with 11 bases matching TRBD2. The CDR3 sequence is 19 residues long. Germline V lookup: CDR1 MDHEN, CDR2 SYDVKM. J was trimmed by 5 bases and V by 5 bases; bases with no gene match: 17. The chain's CDR3 is CASSIPTGLAERMDNEQFF. The CDR3 bases are TGTGCCAGCAGTATTCCGACGGGACTAGCGGAAAGAATGGACAATGAGCAGTTCTTC.

Of note for this clone: The conserved phenylalanine or tryptophan normally closing the CDR3 is absent here, so this likely arose from a read error. Because the CDR3's place on the DNA is in doubt, the DNA is left out and the CDR3 is given as listed by TCRdb. The chain uses TRBV30 and TRBJ1-1. Including both end residues, the CDR3 is 14 amino acids long. Germline V CDR1 and CDR2: GTSNPN, SVGIG (reference sequence). CDR3 loop: CAWNRGGPGTEALV.

This sequence joins TRBV5-4 and TRBJ2-7; 9 positions agree with TRBD1. From germline, CDR1 is SGHNT and CDR2 YYREEE (reference sequence). J gave up 4 bases and V 1 base, and 6 bases lay outside the gene matches. This CDR3 is built from 15 residues. CDR3 region: CASSLRTGEIYEQYF. The CDR3 DNA sequence: TGTGCCAGCAGCTTGCGGACAGGGGAGATATACGAGCAGTACTTC. The whole variable domain, filled in from reference TRBV5-4 and TRBJ2-7, reads ETGVTQSPTHLIKTRGQQVTLRCSSQSGHNTVSWYQQALGQGPQFIFQYYREEENGRGNFPPRFSGLQFPNYSSELNVNALELDDSALYLCASSLRTGEIYEQYFGPGTRLTVT.

V is TRBV6-5 and J is TRBJ2-3; TRBD1 matches 7 bases. The CDR3 totals 14 residues. Trimming cost V 0 bases and J 10 bases; bases outside gene matches: 7. Germline CDR1 MNHEY, CDR2 SVGAGI. CDR3 amino acids: CASSYSRQGHSQYF. The CDR3 bases are TGTGCCAGCAGTTACTCCAGACAGGGCCACTCGCAGTATTTT.

V and J are TRBV29-1 and TRBJ2-5; D is perhaps TRBD1 (6 bases). Germline lookup yields CDR1 SQVTM and CDR2 ANQGSEA. With 4 bases removed from V and 5 bases from J, the gap between germline ends came to 14 bases. The CDR3 spans 13 residues. The CDR3 DNA sequence: TGCAGCGTTGTTGGGGGCCTACGGGAGACCCAGTACTTC. It codes for CSVVGGLRETQYF.

The chain couples TRBV2 to TRBJ2-1; tentatively, D is TRBD1 (6 bases). Germline CDR1 is SNHLY and CDR2 is FYNNEI. V lost 7 bases, J lost 10 bases, and 17 bases lay in between. There are 13 residues in the CDR3. The CDR3 sequence is CASNRNRENEQFF. DNA of the CDR3: TGTGCCAGCAATCGAAACAGGGAAAACGAGCAGTTCTTC.

The chain carries TRBV2 and TRBJ1-1; TRBD1 might be the D (5 bases). V lost 6 bases, J lost 3 bases, and 20 bases lay in between. The germline V gene encodes CDR1 SNHLY and CDR2 FYNNEI. This CDR3 comprises 16 residues. The chain's CDR3 is CASSGHLVPPYTEAFF. CDR3 sequence (DNA): TGTGCCAGCAGCGGACACCTAGTTCCCCCTTACACTGAAGCTTTCTTT.

This rearrangement joins TRBV19 to TRBJ2-5; 7 bases fit TRBD2. The trim removed 4 bases at V and 4 bases at J, leaving 9 bases unmatched. From germline, CDR1 is LNHDA and CDR2 SQIVND (reference sequence). CDR3 length: 15 residues. The CDR3: CASSSQGLFGETQYF. CDR3 DNA: TGTGCCAGTAGTAGTCAGGGACTATTTGGAGAGACCCAGTACTTC.